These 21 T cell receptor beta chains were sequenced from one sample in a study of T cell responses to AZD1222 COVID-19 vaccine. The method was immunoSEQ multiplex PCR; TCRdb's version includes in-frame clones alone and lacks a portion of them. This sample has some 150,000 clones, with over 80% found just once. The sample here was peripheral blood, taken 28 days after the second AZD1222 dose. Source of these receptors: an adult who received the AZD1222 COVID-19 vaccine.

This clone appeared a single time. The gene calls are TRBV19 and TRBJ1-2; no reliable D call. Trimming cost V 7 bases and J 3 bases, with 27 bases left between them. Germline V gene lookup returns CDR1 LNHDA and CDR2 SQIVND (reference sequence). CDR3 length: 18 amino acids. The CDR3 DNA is TGTGCCAGTACCCCGGGCGGCAGAGGGTCCTACTACCACTATGGCTACACCTTC. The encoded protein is CASTPGGRGSYYHYGYTF.

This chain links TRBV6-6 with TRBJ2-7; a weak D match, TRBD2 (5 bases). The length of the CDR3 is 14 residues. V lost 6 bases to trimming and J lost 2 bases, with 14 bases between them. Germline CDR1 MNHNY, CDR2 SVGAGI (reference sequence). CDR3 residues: CASSRRTQTYEQYF. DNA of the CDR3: TGTGCCAGCAGCCGAAGGACTCAAACCTACGAGCAGTACTTC.

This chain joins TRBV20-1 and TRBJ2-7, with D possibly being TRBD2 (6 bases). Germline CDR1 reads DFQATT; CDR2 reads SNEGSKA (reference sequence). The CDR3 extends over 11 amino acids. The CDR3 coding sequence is TGCAGCTGGGGGGAAAGGTACGAGCAGTACTTC. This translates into CSWGERYEQYF.

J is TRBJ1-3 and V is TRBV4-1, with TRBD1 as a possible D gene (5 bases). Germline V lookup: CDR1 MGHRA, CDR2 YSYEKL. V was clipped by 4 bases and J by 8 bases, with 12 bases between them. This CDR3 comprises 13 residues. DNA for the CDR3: TGCGCCAGCAGCCCCGACAGTGGGGACACCATATATTTT. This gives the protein CASSPDSGDTIYF.

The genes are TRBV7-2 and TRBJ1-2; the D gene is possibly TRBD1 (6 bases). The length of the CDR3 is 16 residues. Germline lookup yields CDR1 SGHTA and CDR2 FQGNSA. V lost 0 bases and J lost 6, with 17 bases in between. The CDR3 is CASSLASQGSINGYTF. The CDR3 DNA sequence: TGTGCCAGCAGCTTAGCGAGCCAGGGGAGCATAAATGGCTACACCTTC.

The CDR3 here is CASSSTPGANTGELFF. CDR3 DNA sequence: TGTGCCAGCAGCTCCACTCCGGGAGCGAACACCGGGGAGCTGTTTTTT. The chain combines TRBV7-8 with TRBJ2-2; D is possibly TRBD2 (6 bases). The V gene's germline CDR1 is SGHVS and CDR2 FQNEAQ. V was pared by 4 bases and J by 0 bases, with 12 bases between. The CDR3 length is 16 residues.

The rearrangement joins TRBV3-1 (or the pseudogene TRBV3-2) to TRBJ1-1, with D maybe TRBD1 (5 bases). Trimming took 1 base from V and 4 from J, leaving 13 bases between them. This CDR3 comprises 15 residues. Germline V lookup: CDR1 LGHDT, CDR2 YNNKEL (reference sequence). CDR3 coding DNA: TGTGCCAGCAGCCAAGGGGGCTTGGGAGGCACTGAAGCTTTCTTT. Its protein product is CASSQGGLGGTEAFF.

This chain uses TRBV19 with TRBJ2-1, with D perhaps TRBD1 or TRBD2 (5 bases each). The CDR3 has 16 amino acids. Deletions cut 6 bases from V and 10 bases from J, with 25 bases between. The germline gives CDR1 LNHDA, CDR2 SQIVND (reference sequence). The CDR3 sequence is CASRSLGDDPEVEQFF. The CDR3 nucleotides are TGTGCCAGTAGATCCCTCGGGGACGACCCGGAGGTGGAGCAGTTCTTC.

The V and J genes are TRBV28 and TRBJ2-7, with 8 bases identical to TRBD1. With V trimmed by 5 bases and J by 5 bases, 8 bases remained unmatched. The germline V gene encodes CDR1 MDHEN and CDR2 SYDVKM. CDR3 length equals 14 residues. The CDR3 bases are TGTGCCAGCAGTCCCCCGACAGGGGAGCACGAGCAGTACTTC. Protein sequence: CASSPPTGEHEQYF.

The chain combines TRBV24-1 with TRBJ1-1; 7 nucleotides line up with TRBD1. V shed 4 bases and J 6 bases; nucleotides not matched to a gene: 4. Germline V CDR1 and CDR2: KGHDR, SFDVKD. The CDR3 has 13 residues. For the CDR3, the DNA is TGTGCCACCAGTGAAGGGGGCCTAGCTGAAGCTTTCTTT. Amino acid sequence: CATSEGGLAEAFF.

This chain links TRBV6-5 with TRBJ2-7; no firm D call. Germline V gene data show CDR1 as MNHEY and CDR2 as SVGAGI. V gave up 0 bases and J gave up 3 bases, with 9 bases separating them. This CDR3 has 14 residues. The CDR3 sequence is CASSYSSENYEQYF. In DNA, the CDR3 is TGTGCCAGCAGTTACTCCAGTGAAAACTACGAGCAGTACTTC.

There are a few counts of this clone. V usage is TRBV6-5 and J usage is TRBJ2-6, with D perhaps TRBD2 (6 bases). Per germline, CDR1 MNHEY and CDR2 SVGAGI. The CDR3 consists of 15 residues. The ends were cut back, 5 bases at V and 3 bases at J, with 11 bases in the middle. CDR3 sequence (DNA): TGTGCCAGCAGTCTAAGGGAGGATGGGGCCAACGTCCTGACTTTC. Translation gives CASSLREDGANVLTF.

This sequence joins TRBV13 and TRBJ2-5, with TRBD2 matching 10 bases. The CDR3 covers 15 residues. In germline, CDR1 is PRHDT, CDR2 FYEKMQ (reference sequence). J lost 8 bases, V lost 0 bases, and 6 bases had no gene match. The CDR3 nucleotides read TGTGCCAGCAGCTTAGGGCTAGCGGGAGAGGATACCCAGTACTTC. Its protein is CASSLGLAGEDTQYF.

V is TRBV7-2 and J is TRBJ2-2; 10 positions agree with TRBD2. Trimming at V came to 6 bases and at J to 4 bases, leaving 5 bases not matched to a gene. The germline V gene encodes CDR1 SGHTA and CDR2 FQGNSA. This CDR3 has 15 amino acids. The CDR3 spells CASRVAGGTTGELFF. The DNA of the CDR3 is TGTGCCAGCAGGGTAGCGGGAGGCACCACCGGGGAGCTGTTTTTT. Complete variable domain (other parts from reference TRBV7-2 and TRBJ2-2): GAGVSQSPSNKVTEKGKDVELRCDPISGHTALYWYRQSLGQGLEFLIYFQGNSAPDKSGLPSDRFSAERTGGSVSTLTIQRTQQEDSAVYLCASRVAGGTTGELFFGEGSRLTVL.

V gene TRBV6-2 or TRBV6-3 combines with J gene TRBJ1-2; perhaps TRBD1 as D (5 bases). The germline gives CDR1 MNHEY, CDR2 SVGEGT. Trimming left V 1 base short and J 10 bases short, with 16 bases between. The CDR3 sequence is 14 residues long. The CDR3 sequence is CASSYWRQGGDYTF. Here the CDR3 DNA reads TGTGCCAGCAGTTACTGGCGGCAGGGTGGAGACTACACCTTC.

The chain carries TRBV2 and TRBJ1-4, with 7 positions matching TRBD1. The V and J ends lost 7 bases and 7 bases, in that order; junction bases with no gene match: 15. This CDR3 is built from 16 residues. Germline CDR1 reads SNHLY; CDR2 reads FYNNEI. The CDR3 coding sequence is TGTGCCAGCACCTCACCATTAGGGGGCCGTGGTGAAAAACTGTTTTTT. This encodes CASTSPLGGRGEKLFF.

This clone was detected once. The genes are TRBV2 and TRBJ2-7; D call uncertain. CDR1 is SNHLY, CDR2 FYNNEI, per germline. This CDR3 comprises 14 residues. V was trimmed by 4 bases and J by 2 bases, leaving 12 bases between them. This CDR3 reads CASSGIDRTYEQYF. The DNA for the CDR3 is TGTGCCAGCAGTGGTATCGATCGAACCTACGAGCAGTACTTC.

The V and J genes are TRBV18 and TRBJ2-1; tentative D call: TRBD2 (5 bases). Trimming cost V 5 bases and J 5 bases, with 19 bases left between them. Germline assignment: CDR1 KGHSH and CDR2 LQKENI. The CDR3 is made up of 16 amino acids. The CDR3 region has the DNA TGTGCCAGCTCATTTTTTCGGGATATTCTCAACAATGAGCAGTTCTTC. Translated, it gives CASSFFRDILNNEQFF.

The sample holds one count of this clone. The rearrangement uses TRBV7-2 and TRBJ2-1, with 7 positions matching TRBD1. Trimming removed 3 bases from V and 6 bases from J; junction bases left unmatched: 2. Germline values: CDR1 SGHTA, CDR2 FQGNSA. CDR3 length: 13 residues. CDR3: CASSFKGANEQFF. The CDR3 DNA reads TGTGCCAGCAGCTTTAAGGGGGCCAATGAGCAGTTCTTC.

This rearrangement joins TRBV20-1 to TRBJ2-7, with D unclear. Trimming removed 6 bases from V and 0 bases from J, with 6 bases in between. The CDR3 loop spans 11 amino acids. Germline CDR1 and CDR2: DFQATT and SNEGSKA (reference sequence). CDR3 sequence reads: CSADHSYEQYF. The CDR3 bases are TGCAGTGCAGACCACTCCTACGAGCAGTACTTC.

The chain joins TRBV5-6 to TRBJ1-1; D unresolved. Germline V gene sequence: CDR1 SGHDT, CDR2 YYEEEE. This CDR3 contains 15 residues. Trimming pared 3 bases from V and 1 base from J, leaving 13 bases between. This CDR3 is CASSSTGRTNTEAFF. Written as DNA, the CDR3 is TGTGCCAGCAGCTCAACGGGGAGGACGAACACTGAAGCTTTCTTT.